Listed below are T cell receptor beta chains from one sample, sequenced in a study of neurological immune-mediated disorders. TCRdb independently ran MiXCR on the 5' RACE reads; one entry per CDR3 protein. The repertoire includes about 21,000 distinct CDR3 sequences, roughly 17% of them detected once, and 6.5% to 9.5% sits in the top ten. The sequencing sample was made of CD8+ T cells from blood. Receptors originate from a young woman with multiple sclerosis. Both conserved end residues are part of each CDR3. The order of the fields is V gene, J gene, clone size, D gene, CDR3 protein, CDR3 DNA. The D gene is left open where the match is weak. Some rows have no size entry. The others give once, few or many, or a class for an expanded clone.

TRBV14	TRBJ1-2	.	.	CASSQGTGPYGYTF	TGTGCCAGCAGCCAAGGAACAGGCCCCTATGGCTACACCTTC
TRBV27	TRBJ2-3	.	.	CASSLYRTDTQYF	TGTGCCAGCAGTTTATACCGCACAGATACGCAGTATTTT
TRBV6-2/TRBV6-3	TRBJ2-1	many	.	CASGSGSPYNEQFF	TGTGCCAGCGGGTCTGGGTCCCCATACAATGAGCAGTTCTTC
TRBV5-1	TRBJ2-7	many	TRBD1	CASSPGTGGAYEQYF	TGCGCCAGCAGCCCGGGGACAGGGGGCGCCTACGAGCAGTACTTC
TRBV12-3/TRBV12-4	TRBJ2-1	many	TRBD2	CASSLGTSRLF	TGTGCCAGCAGTTTAGGGACTAGCCGCCTCTTC
TRBV15	TRBJ1-3	many	.	CATSGSRATSGNTIYF	TGTGCCACCAGCGGCTCGAGAGCTACGAGCGGAAACACCATATATTTT
TRBV29-1	TRBJ2-3	many	TRBD1	CSVAGVTGDPGVYF	TGCAGCGTTGCAGGGGTGACAGGGGACCCCGGAGTGTATTTT
TRBV27	TRBJ1-2	many	.	CASSLTGRANYGYTF	TGTGCCAGCAGTTTAACAGGGCGAGCTAACTATGGCTACACCTTC
TRBV6-5	TRBJ2-7	.	.	CASTHPASYEQYF	TGTGCCAGCACCCACCCGGCCTCCTACGAGCAGTACTTC
TRBV6-4	TRBJ2-1	.	TRBD2	CASSAGEGSDEQFF	TGTGCCAGCAGTGCGGGGGAGGGTAGTGATGAGCAGTTCTTC
TRBV11-2	TRBJ2-1	many	TRBD2	CASSYPPGLAGGGGYNEQFF	TGTGCCAGCAGCTACCCCCCGGGACTAGCGGGGGGTGGAGGTTACAATGAGCAGTTCTTC
TRBV10-3	TRBJ1-1	many	.	CAISGSLGPRTEAFF	TGTGCCATCAGTGGTAGTTTAGGGCCGAGGACTGAAGCTTTCTTT
TRBV4-3	TRBJ2-3	many	TRBD2	CASSQDPGGTDTQYF	TGCGCCAGCAGCCAAGATCCGGGGGGAACAGATACGCAGTATTTT
TRBV6-5	TRBJ2-1	many	TRBD2	CASSPPERGGFYEQFF	TGTGCCAGCAGCCCACCGGAGCGGGGGGGCTTCTATGAGCAGTTCTTC
TRBV5-5	TRBJ2-3	many	TRBD2	CASSRVAGGLVRSTDTQYF	TGTGCCAGCAGTCGAGTAGCGGGCGGACTAGTTCGTAGCACAGATACGCAGTATTTT
TRBV15	TRBJ1-5	many	.	CATSRDRSNQPQHF	TGTGCCACCAGCAGAGATCGAAGCAATCAGCCCCAGCATTTT
TRBV5-1	TRBJ2-5	many	TRBD2	CASSLTSGSGETQYF	TGCGCCAGCAGCTTGACTAGCGGGAGTGGTGAGACCCAGTACTTC
TRBV2	TRBJ2-3	many	.	CASSGQGKDTQYF	TGTGCCAGCAGTGGCCAGGGCAAAGATACGCAGTATTTT
TRBV5-6	TRBJ1-1	many	.	CASSLGSRTEAFF	TGTGCCAGCAGCTTAGGGAGTCGCACTGAAGCTTTCTTT
TRBV5-5	TRBJ2-1	.	.	CASSRRVGGGSNEQFF	TGTGCCAGCAGTCGCCGGGTAGGGGGAGGGAGCAATGAGCAGTTCTTC
TRBV7-6	TRBJ1-1	many	.	CASSPRLSFTEAFF	TGTGCCAGCAGCCCCAGGCTATCATTCACTGAAGCTTTCTTT
TRBV7-8	TRBJ1-3	many	.	CASSLVGTSKGNTIYF	TGTGCCAGCAGCTTAGTGGGGACCAGTAAGGGAAACACCATATATTTT
TRBV11-2	TRBJ1-5	.	.	CASSLDFRGPQHF	TGTGCCAGCAGCTTAGACTTCAGGGGGCCCCAGCATTTT
TRBV12-3/TRBV12-4	TRBJ2-1	many	TRBD2	CASSWAGVSYNEQFF	TGTGCCAGCAGTTGGGCGGGGGTCTCCTACAATGAGCAGTTCTTC
TRBV18	TRBJ1-1	many	TRBD1	CASSPWTGVATEAFF	TGTGCCAGCTCACCGTGGACAGGAGTAGCGACTGAAGCTTTCTTT
TRBV5-1	TRBJ2-1	many	.	CASSFTGSAYNEQFF	TGCGCCAGCAGCTTTACCGGGAGTGCCTACAATGAGCAGTTCTTC
TRBV6-5	TRBJ1-1	.	.	CATREGTEAFF	TGTGCCACCCGGGAGGGCACTGAAGCTTTCTTT
TRBV7-2	TRBJ1-2	.	.	CASSPGGVNYGYTF	TGTGCCAGCAGCCCGGGGGGAGTTAACTATGGCTACACCTTC
TRBV20-1	TRBJ2-1	.	.	CSARDDYEQFF	TGCAGTGCTAGAGATGACTATGAGCAGTTCTTC
TRBV6-2/TRBV6-3	TRBJ2-1	.	.	CASSSTRFEQFF	TGTGCCAGCAGTTCGACTAGATTTGAGCAGTTCTTC
TRBV4-2	TRBJ1-5	many	.	CASSQEGGDNQPQHF	TGTGCCAGCAGCCAAGAGGGAGGGGACAATCAGCCCCAGCATTTT
TRBV5-1	TRBJ2-7	many	TRBD2	CASSPRTSETYEQYF	TGCGCCAGCAGCCCCAGGACTAGCGAGACCTACGAGCAGTACTTC
TRBV9	TRBJ1-2	many	.	CASSGSGHLNF	TGTGCCAGCAGCGGCAGTGGGCACCTAAACTTC
TRBV20-1	TRBJ2-2	many	.	CSASGPGPLRGGELFF	TGCAGTGCTAGTGGTCCGGGACCCCTAAGGGGCGGGGAGCTGTTTTTT
TRBV29-1	TRBJ2-3	many	.	CSVERSDTQYF	TGCAGCGTTGAAAGGTCAGATACGCAGTATTTT
TRBV29-1	TRBJ1-1	many	TRBD1	CSVVGRRDRQTEAFF	TGCAGCGTTGTTGGCCGGAGGGACAGGCAAACTGAAGCTTTCTTT
TRBV9	TRBJ2-5	.	TRBD2	CASSSGTSGSQTQYF	TGTGCCAGCAGCTCGGGGACTAGCGGGAGCCAGACCCAGTACTTC
TRBV20-1	TRBJ1-2	.	TRBD1	CSANNRAYSDRGTYGYTF	TGCAGTGCTAATAACCGAGCGTATTCGGACAGGGGGACCTATGGCTACACCTTC
TRBV11-2	TRBJ1-1	many	.	CASSLAPGEDAFF	TGTGCCAGCAGCTTAGCTCCTGGGGAGGACGCTTTCTTT
TRBV27	TRBJ1-4	many	.	CASSLSGGGTNEKLFF	TGTGCCAGCAGTTTATCAGGGGGGGGAACTAATGAAAAACTGTTTTTT
TRBV5-1	TRBJ2-2	medium-sized	.	CASPGNTGELFF	TGCGCCAGCCCGGGGAACACCGGGGAGCTGTTTTTT
TRBV20-1	TRBJ1-1	few	.	CSARGGTGMNAEAFF	TGCAGTGCTAGGGGGGGAACAGGGATGAACGCTGAAGCTTTCTTT
TRBV29-1	TRBJ1-4	medium-sized	.	CSASGGTNEKLFF	TGCAGCGCCAGTGGCGGAACTAATGAAAAACTGTTTTTT
TRBV5-5	TRBJ2-7	many	.	CASSLTGTEQYF	TGTGCCAGCAGCTTGACAGGGACTGAGCAGTACTTC
TRBV28	TRBJ2-2	many	.	CASTGGDRTAGGELFF	TGTGCCAGCACCGGTGGGGACCGGACTGCCGGGGGGGAGCTGTTTTTT
TRBV18	TRBJ2-2	.	TRBD1	CASSLTGDTGELFF	TGTGCCAGCTCACTGACAGGGGACACCGGGGAGCTGTTTTTT
TRBV7-2	TRBJ2-1	many	TRBD2	CASSSSLAGDEQFF	TGTGCCAGCAGCTCCAGCCTAGCGGGAGATGAGCAGTTCTTC
TRBV25-1	TRBJ2-5	many	.	CASIGGETQYF	TGTGCCAGCATAGGAGGGGAGACCCAGTACTTC
TRBV28	TRBJ2-5	medium-sized	.	CASSSRTAGVQETQYF	TGTGCCAGCAGTTCCAGGACGGCCGGGGTCCAAGAGACCCAGTACTTC
TRBV20-1	TRBJ2-5	many	.	CSARDLGGQTQYF	TGCAGTGCTAGAGATCTAGGGGGGCAGACCCAGTACTTC
TRBV14	TRBJ2-5	medium-sized	.	CASSHLGPETQYF	TGTGCCAGCAGCCATCTAGGGCCAGAGACCCAGTACTTC